What follows is one T cell receptor beta chain and its context. Its cognate antigen is unknown. These data are taken from a study of monozygotic twins with inflammatory bowel disease. Study-level findings and limits: Among IBD patients, fewer clonotypes were shared with others than among healthy twins, especially with disease activity.

TCRdb re-called the 5' RACE reads; one entry per CDR3 protein, DNA not given. Recorded for this sample: nearly 450,000 distinct CDR3 sequences. The V gene's germline CDR1 is SGHRS and CDR2 YFSETQ. The CDR3 loop spans 15 amino acids. The source material was blood. The clonotype originates from a human donor with ulcerative colitis or Crohn's disease, or a healthy co-twin of an affected twin (not recorded which). This chain connects TRBV5-1 to TRBJ2-7. CDR3 sequence reads: CASSFNTGNSYEQYF. Supplemented by reference TRBV5-1 and TRBJ2-7, the full variable domain reads KAGVTQTPRYLIKTRGQQVTLSCSPISGHRSVSWYQQTPGQGLQFLFEYFSETQRNKGNFPGRFSGRQFSNSRSEMNVSTLELGDSALYLCASSFNTGNSYEQYFGPGTRLTVT.